Listed below are T cell receptor beta chains from one sample, sequenced in a study of CD8+CD57+ T cells in acquired aplastic anemia. TCRdb re-analysed the reads in MiXCR, keeping a single row per CDR3 protein. The data contain about half a million distinct CDR3 sequences, about a third of them singletons. Sequencing was performed on sorted CD4+, CD8+, or CD8+CD57+ T cells (not recorded which) from PBMCs. These receptors were obtained from a human donor with aplastic anemia. Both conserved end residues are part of each CDR3. D genes are given only for firm matches. Not all rows give a size; the values are once, few, many and, for expanded clones, a class.

V: TRBV5-1; D: NA; J: TRBJ1-3; size: NA; DNA: TGCGCCAGCAGCTCTTGGGGGGCCAAGAATAATTCCGGAAACACCATATATTTT; CDR3: CASSSWGAKNNSGNTIYF
V: TRBV27; D: NA; J: TRBJ2-7; size: NA; DNA: TGTGCCAGCAGGGAAAGCAGGGGATTGTCCTACGAGCAGTACTTC; CDR3: CASRESRGLSYEQYF
V: TRBV7-6; D: NA; J: TRBJ1-1; size: NA; DNA: TGTGCCAGCAGCTTAGGGGGCAGCAGCTCAGGGAAAGCTTTCTTT; CDR3: CASSLGGSSSGKAFF
V: TRBV2; D: NA; J: TRBJ1-1; size: few; DNA: TGTGCCAGCAGTGTCCAGACGAACACTGAAGCTTTCTTT; CDR3: CASSVQTNTEAFF
V: TRBV24-1; D: NA; J: TRBJ2-7; size: NA; DNA: TGTGCCAGCAGTGATCCCCAGGGTAGCGAGCGGTACTTC; CDR3: CASSDPQGSERYF
V: TRBV20-1; D: NA; J: TRBJ1-3; size: NA; DNA: TGCAGTGCTGGCGGGCTCCCCTCTGGAAACACCATATATTTT; CDR3: CSAGGLPSGNTIYF
V: TRBV12-3/TRBV12-4; D: NA; J: TRBJ1-1; size: NA; DNA: TGTGCCAGCAGTCCCCAAGGGTGGAACACTGAAGCTTTCTTT; CDR3: CASSPQGWNTEAFF
V: TRBV2; D: TRBD1; J: TRBJ1-5; size: NA; DNA: TGTGCCAGCGCTGGGACAGGGGGAGTCAATCAGCCCCAGCATTTT; CDR3: CASAGTGGVNQPQHF
V: TRBV7-9; D: NA; J: TRBJ2-5; size: few; DNA: TGTGCCAGCAGCCCCAGGACAGCGTCTTATGAAGAGACCCAGTACTTC; CDR3: CASSPRTASYEETQYF
V: TRBV20-1; D: NA; J: TRBJ2-5; size: once; DNA: TGCAGTGCTAGAGATGGGAGGCAGCAAGAGACCCAGTACTTC; CDR3: CSARDGRQQETQYF
V: TRBV20-1; D: NA; J: TRBJ1-5; size: many; DNA: TGCAGTGCTACCCGGACAATAGCTGGTCAGCCCCAGCATTTT; CDR3: CSATRTIAGQPQHF
V: TRBV19; D: TRBD1; J: TRBJ2-7; size: NA; DNA: TGTGCCAGTAGTGCCTACAGGGGTTCCGAGCAGTACTTC; CDR3: CASSAYRGSEQYF
V: TRBV15; D: NA; J: TRBJ2-3; size: NA; DNA: TGTGCCACCAGCAGAGATGTCGGTTATGGGAAGAGGACAGATACGCAGTATTTT; CDR3: CATSRDVGYGKRTDTQYF
V: TRBV6-5; D: NA; J: TRBJ1-6; size: NA; DNA: TGTGCCAGCAGTTACACCAGGGCTAATTCACCCCTCCACTTT; CDR3: CASSYTRANSPLHF